Listed below are T cell receptor beta chains from one sample, sequenced in a study of T cells in Graves' hyperthyroidism and ophthalmopathy. Each CDR3 protein is one row after TCRdb ran MiXCR on the multiplex PCR reads. The profile covers roughly 630,000 distinct CDR3 sequences, with about 15% appearing a single time and around 6.6% taken by the ten largest. The sequenced sample consisted of blood. These receptor sequences come from a woman in her twenties or thirties with Graves' hyperthyroidism. Each CDR3 is given with its conserved first and last residue. The D gene is left open where the match is weak. Clone sizes are given selectively: once, few, many, or a class where the clone is expanded.

CDR3 protein	CDR3 DNA	D gene	J gene	clone size	V gene
CASSRLGGSSYEQYF	TGTGCCAGCAGCAGACTGGGGGGGAGCTCCTACGAGCAGTACTTC	TRBD2	TRBJ2-7	many	TRBV2
CASSLVAGERYEQYF	TGTGCCAGCAGCTTAGTAGCGGGAGAGAGGTACGAGCAGTACTTC	TRBD2	TRBJ2-7	NA	TRBV7-6
CASSLSRQDSSLFGTF	TGTGCCAGCAGTTTAAGCAGGCAGGACTCCTCTCTCTTTGGAACCTTC	NA	TRBJ1-2	many	TRBV28
CASSSSGLAGDTQYF	TGTGCCAGCAGCTCCTCGGGGCTAGCGGGTGATACGCAGTATTTT	TRBD2	TRBJ2-3	many	TRBV7-2
CASSPAVYGTHNEQFF	TGTGCCAGCAGCCCAGCCGTATACGGGACTCACAATGAGCAGTTCTTC	NA	TRBJ2-1	many	TRBV11-2
CASSLVDSYQETQYF	TGTGCCAGCAGCTTAGTAGACAGCTACCAAGAGACCCAGTACTTC	NA	TRBJ2-5	many	TRBV7-2
CASSSRLAGVEQFF	TGTGCCAGCAGCTCCCGACTAGCGGGAGTTGAGCAGTTCTTC	TRBD2	TRBJ2-1	few	TRBV5-5
CASSIASGRYNEQFF	TGTGCCAGTAGTATAGCTAGCGGGAGGTACAATGAGCAGTTCTTC	TRBD2	TRBJ2-1	NA	TRBV19
CASAIGTSNTEAFF	TGCGCCAGCGCCATAGGGACATCGAACACTGAAGCTTTCTTT	NA	TRBJ1-1	few	TRBV5-1
CASSPRGGMHTEAFF	TGTGCCAGCAGCCCTAGAGGGGGTATGCACACTGAAGCTTTCTTT	NA	TRBJ1-1	many	TRBV13
CATSRRLSYNSPLHF	TGTGCCACCAGCAGACGCTTGAGCTATAATTCACCCCTCCACTTT	NA	TRBJ1-6	NA	TRBV15
CASSLFSGGVNEQFF	TGTGCCAGCAGCTTGTTCAGCGGGGGCGTGAATGAGCAGTTCTTC	TRBD2	TRBJ2-1	many	TRBV5-5
CASRKGLAGQYEQYF	TGTGCCAGCAGAAAGGGACTAGCGGGACAATACGAGCAGTACTTC	TRBD2	TRBJ2-7	many	TRBV3-1
CASSPDGLAGGPSSYEQYF	TGTGCCAGCAGTCCCGACGGGCTAGCGGGAGGCCCGAGCTCCTACGAGCAGTACTTC	TRBD2	TRBJ2-7	many	TRBV6-1
CASSVATGTGVEQYF	TGTGCCAGCAGCGTAGCGACTGGGACAGGGGTGGAGCAGTACTTC	TRBD1	TRBJ2-7	many	TRBV9
CASSEAGTISEQYF	TGTGCCAGCAGTGAAGCCGGGACCATAAGCGAGCAGTACTTC	NA	TRBJ2-7	NA	TRBV6-1
CASRPTGTYEQYF	TGTGCCAGCAGGCCGACAGGAACCTACGAGCAGTACTTC	NA	TRBJ2-7	NA	TRBV11-2
CASSIEASYNEQFF	TGTGCCAGCAGTATCGAAGCCTCCTACAATGAGCAGTTCTTC	NA	TRBJ2-1	NA	TRBV6-4
CASSSPDSLYNEQFF	TGTGCCAGCAGCTCGCCAGACTCGCTATACAATGAGCAGTTCTTC	NA	TRBJ2-1	many	TRBV11-2
CASISGYDNEQFF	TGTGCCAGCATCTCAGGGTATGATAATGAGCAGTTCTTC	NA	TRBJ2-1	many	TRBV2
CSAWLAAGGYEQYF	TGCAGTGCCTGGCTAGCGGCAGGGGGTTACGAGCAGTACTTC	NA	TRBJ2-7	few	TRBV20-1
CASSPGQPSNYGYTF	TGCGCCAGCAGCCCGGGACAGCCGAGTAACTATGGCTACACCTTC	TRBD1	TRBJ1-2	many	TRBV5-1
CASSLYPVNEQFF	TGTGCCAGCAGTTTATATCCGGTGAATGAGCAGTTCTTC	NA	TRBJ2-1	many	TRBV27
CASSPTLAGTFYEQFF	TGTGCCAGCAGTCCGACCCTAGCGGGAACTTTCTATGAGCAGTTCTTC	TRBD2	TRBJ2-1	many	TRBV27
CASMGTDYGYTF	TGTGCCAGCATGGGAACAGACTATGGCTACACCTTC	NA	TRBJ1-2	few	TRBV6-2/TRBV6-3
CASSFRQDNKQFF	TGTGCCAGCAGTTTCCGACAGGACAATAAGCAGTTCTTC	NA	TRBJ2-1	NA	TRBV6-2/TRBV6-3
CASSPTTGGTEAFF	TGTGCCAGCAGCCCTACTACAGGGGGCACTGAAGCTTTCTTT	TRBD1	TRBJ1-1	many	TRBV3-1
CASSLRTSGRVVHTGELFF	TGCGCCAGCAGCTTAAGGACTAGCGGGAGGGTAGTTCACACCGGGGAGCTATTTTTT	TRBD2	TRBJ2-2	few	TRBV5-1
CASSFMTASSNQPQHF	TGTGCCAGCAGTTTCATGACAGCTTCGAGCAATCAGCCCCAGCATTTT	NA	TRBJ1-5	many	TRBV12-3/TRBV12-4
CASRDGRMNTEAFF	TGTGCCAGCAGGGATGGTCGCATGAACACTGAAGCTTTCTTT	NA	TRBJ1-1	NA	TRBV7-9
CAWSTPGGSLHNEQFF	TGTGCCTGGAGTACCCCCGGGGGTAGTCTCCACAATGAGCAGTTCTTC	NA	TRBJ2-1	NA	TRBV30
CASSQGSGEAYNEQFF	TGCGCCAGCAGCCAAGGCTCGGGGGAGGCCTACAATGAGCAGTTCTTC	NA	TRBJ2-1	few	TRBV4-1
CASSTSGSYEQFF	TGTGCCAGCAGCACTAGCGGGAGCTATGAGCAGTTCTTC	TRBD2	TRBJ2-1	few	TRBV11-1
CASSAVPFSNEQFF	TGTGCCAGCAGCGCAGTCCCTTTTAGTAATGAGCAGTTCTTC	NA	TRBJ2-1	many	TRBV2
CAISEGREGSTQYF	TGTGCCATCAGTGAAGGGCGGGAGGGGAGTACGCAGTATTTT	TRBD2	TRBJ2-3	NA	TRBV10-3
CASSSTGLAGDEQFF	TGTGCCAGCAGTTCAACGGGACTAGCGGGAGATGAGCAGTTCTTC	TRBD2	TRBJ2-1	NA	TRBV12-3/TRBV12-4
CASRLWPWEDHEQYF	TGTGCCAGCAGACTGTGGCCTTGGGAAGATCACGAGCAGTACTTC	NA	TRBJ2-7	NA	TRBV6-1
CASSLGAFPGEQYF	TGCGCCAGCAGCTTGGGAGCTTTCCCGGGCGAGCAGTACTTC	NA	TRBJ2-7	NA	TRBV5-1
CASSGFFSGTSTDTQYF	TGTGCCAGCAGTGGGTTCTTTAGCGGAACTAGCACAGATACGCAGTATTTT	NA	TRBJ2-3	NA	TRBV27
CASSFAQTNTGELFF	TGTGCCAGCAGTTTTGCGCAGACGAACACCGGGGAGCTGTTTTTT	NA	TRBJ2-2	many	TRBV28
CASSEGVSSYNEQFF	TGTGCCAGCAGCGAAGGGGTCAGCTCCTACAATGAGCAGTTCTTC	NA	TRBJ2-1	many	TRBV7-9
CASSLYEYGELFF	TGTGCCAGCAGTTTATATGAATACGGGGAGCTGTTTTTT	NA	TRBJ2-2	many	TRBV28
CSARGEGVQPQHF	TGCAGTGCTAGGGGAGAGGGAGTTCAGCCCCAGCATTTT	NA	TRBJ1-5	many	TRBV20-1
CASSLRTSNYGYTF	TGTGCCAGCAGTTTACGGACGTCTAACTATGGCTACACCTTC	NA	TRBJ1-2	many	TRBV28
CAISESYNEQFF	TGTGCCATCAGTGAGTCATACAATGAGCAGTTCTTC	NA	TRBJ2-1	NA	TRBV10-3
CASSPGTDPSTDTQHF	TGCGCCAGCAGCCCGGGGACGGATCCTAGCACAGATACGCAGCATTTT	NA	TRBJ1-5	NA	TRBV4-1
CASSPEVRQPQHF	TGTGCCAGTAGCCCCGAGGTCAGGCAGCCCCAGCATTTT	NA	TRBJ1-5	few	TRBV19
CASSYAVIREGGDEQYF	TGTGCCAGCAGTTACGCGGTTATTAGGGAGGGGGGGGACGAGCAGTACTTC	NA	TRBJ2-7	many	TRBV6-5
CASSSLLAGLNNEQFF	TGTGCCAGCAGCTCCCTACTAGCGGGTTTGAACAATGAGCAGTTCTTC	TRBD2	TRBJ2-1	NA	TRBV9